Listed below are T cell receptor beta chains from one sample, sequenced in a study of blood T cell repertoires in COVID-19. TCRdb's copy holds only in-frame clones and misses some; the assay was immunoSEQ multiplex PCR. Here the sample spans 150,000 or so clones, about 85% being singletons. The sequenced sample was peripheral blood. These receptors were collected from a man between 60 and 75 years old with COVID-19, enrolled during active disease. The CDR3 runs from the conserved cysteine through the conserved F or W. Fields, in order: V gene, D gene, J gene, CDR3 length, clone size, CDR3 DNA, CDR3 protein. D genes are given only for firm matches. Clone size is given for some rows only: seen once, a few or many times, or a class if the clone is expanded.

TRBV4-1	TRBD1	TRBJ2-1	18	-	TGCGCCAGCAGCCACCCTTCAGGGACAGGGAACTTCTACAATGAGCAGTTCTTC	CASSHPSGTGNFYNEQFF
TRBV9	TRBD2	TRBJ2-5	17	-	TGTGCCAGCAGTAGACATCCCACGACTAGCGGGCAAGAGACCCAGTACTTC	CASSRHPTTSGQETQYF
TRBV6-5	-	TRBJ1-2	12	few	TGTGCCAGCAGTTACTCTACAGGTGGCTACACCTTC	CASSYSTGGYTF
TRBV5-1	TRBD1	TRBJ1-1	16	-	TGCGCCAGCAGCTGGGACAGGCCCGGGGGGAGATCTGAAGCTTTCTTT	CASSWDRPGGRSEAFF
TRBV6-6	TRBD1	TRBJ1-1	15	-	TGTGCCAGCAGTTGGGGGGACAGCATGAACACTGAAGCTTTCTTT	CASSWGDSMNTEAFF
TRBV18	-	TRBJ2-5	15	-	TGTGCCAGCTCACCGGAGGTCCTGGGGCAAGAGACCCAGTACTTC	CASSPEVLGQETQYF
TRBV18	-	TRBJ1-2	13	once	TGTGCCAGCTCACCCCTAGAAAACTATGGCTACACCTTC	CASSPLENYGYTF
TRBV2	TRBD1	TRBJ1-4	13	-	TGTGCCAGCACGCGGACAGGGGGTGAAAAACTGTTTTTT	CASTRTGGEKLFF
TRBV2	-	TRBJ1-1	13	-	TGTGCCAGCTTAGACAGGCACGACACTGAAGCTTTCTTT	CASLDRHDTEAFF
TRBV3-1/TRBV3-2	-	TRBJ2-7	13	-	TGTGCCAGCAGCCAAGGCGTCAGTGACCTAGGGAGGTTC	CASSQGVSDLGRF
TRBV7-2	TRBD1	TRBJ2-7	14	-	TGTGCCAGCAGCTCGGACAGGGGGACGTACGAGCAGTACTTC	CASSSDRGTYEQYF
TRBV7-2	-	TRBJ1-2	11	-	TGTGCCAGCAGCCGAGACTATGGCTACACCTTC	CASSRDYGYTF
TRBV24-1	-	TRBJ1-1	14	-	TGTGCCACCAGTGACCAGGGGTTGAACACTGAAGCTTTCTTT	CATSDQGLNTEAFF
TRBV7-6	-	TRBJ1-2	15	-	TGTGCCAGCAGCCCCAACCTACAGGCCAACTATGGCTACACCTTC	CASSPNLQANYGYTF
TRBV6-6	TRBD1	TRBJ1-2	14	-	TGTGCCAGCAGCTTAGACAGGGTCGGCTATGGCTACACCTTC	CASSLDRVGYGYTF
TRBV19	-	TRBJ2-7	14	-	TGTGCCAGTAGACCCGACCCTAGCTCCTACGAGCAGTACTTC	CASRPDPSSYEQYF
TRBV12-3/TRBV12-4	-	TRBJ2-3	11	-	TGTGCCAGCAGGCTAGTAGATACGCAGTATTTT	CASRLVDTQYF
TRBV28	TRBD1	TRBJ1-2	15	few	TGTGCCAGCAGGGCAGGACAGGGGGGATTTTATGGCTACACCTTC	CASRAGQGGFYGYTF
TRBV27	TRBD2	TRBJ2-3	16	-	TGTGCCAGCAGACCGATAGCGGGAGCGCGCACAGATACGCAGTATTTT	CASRPIAGARTDTQYF
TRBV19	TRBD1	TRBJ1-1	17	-	TGTGCCAGTAGTAAGGTTGTTGGGGGACAGGGAGTCCCCGAAGCTTTCTTT	CASSKVVGGQGVPEAFF
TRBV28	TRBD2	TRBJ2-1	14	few	TGTGCCAGCAGTCCCGGGACTAGCCCCAATGAGCAGTTCTTC	CASSPGTSPNEQFF
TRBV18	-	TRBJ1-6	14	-	TGTGCCAGCTCACTTGACAGAAATAATTCACCCCTCCACTTT	CASSLDRNNSPLHF
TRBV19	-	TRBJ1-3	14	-	TGTGCCAGTAACCTAAGGGGGAGAGGAAACACCATATATTTT	CASNLRGRGNTIYF
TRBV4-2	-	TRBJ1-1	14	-	TGTGCCAGCAGCCTCGGACAGTCGAACACTGAAGCTTTCTTT	CASSLGQSNTEAFF
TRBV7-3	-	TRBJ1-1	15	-	TGTGCCAGCAGCTTAAGCCCAGGGTTAAACACTGAAGCTTTCTTT	CASSLSPGLNTEAFF
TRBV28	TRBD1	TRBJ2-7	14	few	TGTGCCAGCAGTCCCCCCCAGGGGGCGACCGAGCAGTACTTC	CASSPPQGATEQYF
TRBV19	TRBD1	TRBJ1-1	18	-	TGTGCCAGTAGTATAAGTGCGCGGGGGACAGGGCTTAGCACTGAAGCTTTCTTT	CASSISARGTGLSTEAFF
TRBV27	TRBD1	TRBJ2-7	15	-	TGTGCCAGCAGAAAGGGACAGTCCCAATCCTACGAGCAGTACTTC	CASRKGQSQSYEQYF
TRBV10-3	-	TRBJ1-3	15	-	TGTGCCACCGAGGGAGGTTGGAGGACTGGAAACACCATATATTTT	CATEGGWRTGNTIYF
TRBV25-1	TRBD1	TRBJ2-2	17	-	TGTGCCAGCAGTGTAACTGCCGGGACAGGGACCGACGGGGAGCTGTTTTTT	CASSVTAGTGTDGELFF
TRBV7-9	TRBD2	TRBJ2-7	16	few	TGTGCCAGCAGCCACGTAGCGGGAGCAGGTACGGGAGAGCAGTACTTC	CASSHVAGAGTGEQYF
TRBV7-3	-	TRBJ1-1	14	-	TGTGCCAGCAGCTTAAGCGGGGTGGCCACTGAAGCTTTCTTT	CASSLSGVATEAFF
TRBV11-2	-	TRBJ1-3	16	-	TGTGCCAGCAGCTTAGCCGTAACGAAGCAAGGAAACACCATATATTTT	CASSLAVTKQGNTIYF
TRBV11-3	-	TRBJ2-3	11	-	TGTGCCAGCAGCCGAGGGGGTACGCAGTATTTT	CASSRGGTQYF
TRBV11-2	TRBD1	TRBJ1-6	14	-	TGTGCCAGCAGCCGGAGACAGGGTCATTCACCCCTCCACTTT	CASSRRQGHSPLHF
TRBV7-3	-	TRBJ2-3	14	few	TGTGCCAGCAGCTACGGACAGAGCACAGATACGCAGTATTTT	CASSYGQSTDTQYF
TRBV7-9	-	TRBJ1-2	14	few	TGTGCCAGCACCACAGGGCTGGCTGACTATGGCTACACCTTC	CASTTGLADYGYTF
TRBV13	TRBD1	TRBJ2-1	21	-	TGTGCCAGCAGCTTAGTGCAGAGTTCGACAGGGGGTCCCCTCTCCTACAATGAGCAGTTCTTC	CASSLVQSSTGGPLSYNEQFF
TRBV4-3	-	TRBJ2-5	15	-	TGCGCCAGCAGCCAAGATTTCGGGGGATCAGAGACCCAGTACTTC	CASSQDFGGSETQYF
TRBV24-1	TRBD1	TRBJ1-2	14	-	TGTGCCACCAGCTCCCCCACAGGGGTTGGTGGCTACACCTTC	CATSSPTGVGGYTF
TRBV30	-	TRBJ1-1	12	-	TGTGCCTGGAGTGTTTTTGTCTCTGAAGCTTTCTTT	CAWSVFVSEAFF
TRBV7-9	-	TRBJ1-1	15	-	TGTGCCAGCAGCTTACGGGCGGGGGTTGACACTGAAGCTTTCTTT	CASSLRAGVDTEAFF